This is a list of T cell receptor beta chains from one sample in a study of cytomegalovirus exposure and HLA in healthy donors. The repertoire was sequenced with immunoSEQ multiplex PCR; TCRdb's copy has only in-frame clones and lacks some. In the table there are around 150,000 clones, 70% to 80% of which are singletons. Sequenced: PBMCs. These receptors all stem from a man under 40 in good health and CMV-seropositive. The CDR3 runs from the conserved cysteine through the conserved F or W. Each record gives: J gene, D gene, V gene, CDR3 protein. The D gene is left open where the match is weak.

j_call: TRBJ1-1; d_call: TRBD1; v_call: TRBV5-1; cdr3_aa: CASSLYQGGTEAFF
j_call: TRBJ2-3; d_call: NA; v_call: TRBV5-1; cdr3_aa: CASSLSEIFTDTQYF
j_call: TRBJ1-1; d_call: NA; v_call: TRBV6-5; cdr3_aa: CASSDPAQGNTEAFF
j_call: TRBJ2-7; d_call: NA; v_call: TRBV6-1; cdr3_aa: CAILGGEYEQYF
j_call: TRBJ1-5; d_call: TRBD1; v_call: TRBV2; cdr3_aa: CASSGQGARSNQPQHF
j_call: TRBJ2-5; d_call: TRBD1; v_call: TRBV5-6; cdr3_aa: CASSYWDRGRGETQYF
j_call: TRBJ2-7; d_call: TRBD1; v_call: TRBV6-6; cdr3_aa: CASSLRDSSYEQYF
j_call: TRBJ1-1; d_call: NA; v_call: TRBV4-1; cdr3_aa: CASSRSRGGTGEAFF
j_call: TRBJ2-5; d_call: TRBD2; v_call: TRBV19; cdr3_aa: CASRPSGGKETQYF
j_call: TRBJ1-5; d_call: NA; v_call: TRBV28; cdr3_aa: CASSAEAQPQHF
j_call: TRBJ2-7; d_call: NA; v_call: TRBV27; cdr3_aa: CASSPGGYEQYF
j_call: TRBJ1-5; d_call: TRBD1; v_call: TRBV28; cdr3_aa: CASSFEGAQPQHF